Described below is a single T cell receptor beta chain sequence and its context. Using unique molecular identifiers, the investigators prepared the TCRbeta library. TCRdb independently ran MiXCR on the PCR reads; one entry per CDR3 protein. Among over 300,000 distinct CDR3 sequences, about 9.4% were seen once, and the ten largest hold approximately 2.3%. The source of the sample is a study of T-cell reconstitution after alpha-beta-depleted transplantation in children. V lost 6 bases and J lost 0, with 15 bases in between. The CDR3 has 15 residues. CDR1 MNHNS and CDR2 SASEGT come from the germline V gene.

The source was PBMCs from the stem cell graft donor, collected from the stem cell graft. The rearrangement joins TRBV6-1 to TRBJ2-7, with D possibly TRBD1 on 6 matching bases. The origin of this receptor is a human donor who donated a stem cell graft to a child with acute lymphoblastic leukemia. The CDR3 bases are TGTGCCAGCAGAACCTTCGGGGACATCTCCTACGAGCAGTACTTC. Protein sequence: CASRTFGDISYEQYF.